One and the same sample provided the 5 T cell receptor beta chains below, sequenced in a study of vaccination effects on CD4 cells after COVID-19. These TCRs' antigens remain unknown. The method was immunoSEQ multiplex PCR; TCRdb's version includes in-frame clones alone and lacks a portion of them. The table includes approximately 37,000 clones, about four fifths detected once. The culture ran for 10 days before CD4+ T cells were isolated. The specimen comprised CD4+ T cells from PBMCs cultured without peptide, sampled before COVID-19 vaccination. These receptors were obtained from a human donor who received a COVID-19 vaccine.

V is TRBV2 and J is TRBJ1-3; 7 bases align to TRBD1. J gave up 4 bases and V 7 bases, and 4 bases lay outside the gene matches. The CDR3 has 13 amino acids. CDR1 is SNHLY, CDR2 FYNNEI, per germline. CDR3 in amino acids: CASTPTGGNTIYF. CDR3 nucleotide sequence: TGTGCCAGCACCCCGACAGGGGGAAACACCATATATTTT.

This chain uses TRBV7-8 with TRBJ1-5; D remains unclear. The CDR3 consists of 16 residues. Germline values: CDR1 SGHVS, CDR2 FQNEAQ. V lost 7 bases to trimming and J lost 2 bases, with 18 bases between them. The CDR3 is CASTPLSGSGNQPQHF. DNA for the CDR3: TGTGCCAGCACCCCCCTTTCCGGGTCGGGCAATCAGCCCCAGCATTTT.

CDR3 in amino acids: CASRWTGRNYGYTF. The DNA for the CDR3 is TGTGCCAGCCGGTGGACAGGGCGTAACTATGGCTACACCTTC. The V gene is TRBV6-5, the J gene TRBJ1-2; 8 bases fit TRBD1. Germline V gene lookup returns CDR1 MNHEY and CDR2 SVGAGI. CDR3 length: 14 amino acids. V gave up 8 bases and J gave up 1 base; unmatched junction bases: 6.

This chain links TRBV2 with TRBJ1-2, with D uncertain. Germline V gene data show CDR1 as SNHLY and CDR2 as FYNNEI. With 1 base removed from V and 4 bases from J, the gap between germline ends came to 7 bases. The CDR3 is 13 residues long. CDR3 coding DNA: TGTGCCAGCAGTGAAGTCAGGAGCTATGGCTACACCTTC. Amino acids: CASSEVRSYGYTF.

This clone was seen only once. The chain carries TRBV4-3 and TRBJ1-2, with a weak D call TRBD1 (5 bases). With 5 bases removed from V and 7 bases from J, the gap between germline ends came to 17 bases. The CDR3 is 14 residues long. The V gene's germline CDR1 is LGHNA and CDR2 YSLEER. Written as DNA, the CDR3 is TGCGCCAGCAGCTCTCAGGGAGGTTTTGGTGGCTACACCTTC. Its protein product is CASSSQGGFGGYTF.